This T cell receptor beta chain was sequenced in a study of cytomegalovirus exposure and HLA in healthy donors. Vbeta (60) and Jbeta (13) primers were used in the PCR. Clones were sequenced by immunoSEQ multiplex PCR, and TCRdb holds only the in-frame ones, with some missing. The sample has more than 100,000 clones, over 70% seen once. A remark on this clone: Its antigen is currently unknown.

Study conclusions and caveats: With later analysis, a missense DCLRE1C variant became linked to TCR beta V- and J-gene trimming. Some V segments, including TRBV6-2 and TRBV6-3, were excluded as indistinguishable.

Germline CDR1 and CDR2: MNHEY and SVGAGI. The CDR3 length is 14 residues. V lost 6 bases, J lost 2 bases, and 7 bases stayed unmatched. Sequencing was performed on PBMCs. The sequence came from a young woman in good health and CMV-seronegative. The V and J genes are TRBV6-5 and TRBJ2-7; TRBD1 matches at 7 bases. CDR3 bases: TGTGCCAGCAGGGAAGGGGGCAAGCCCTACGAGCAGTACTTC. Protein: CASREGGKPYEQYF.